This is a list of T cell receptor beta chains from one sample in a study of STAT5B mutations in CD4+ large granular lymphocyte leukemia. Profiled with immunoSEQ multiplex PCR; TCRdb holds only in-frame clones, not every one. Among fewer than 25,000 clones listed, 82% were seen once. Material for sequencing was CD4+ T cells from blood buffy coats. The receptors stem from a human donor in good health. Both conserved end residues are part of each CDR3. D genes are given only for firm matches. Some rows have no size entry. The others give once, few or many, or a class for an expanded clone.

J gene,D gene,clone size,V gene,CDR3 protein,CDR3 DNA
TRBJ2-7,.,.,TRBV28,CASSLWQGRLEQYF,TGTGCCAGCAGTTTATGGCAGGGCCGTCTCGAGCAGTACTTC
TRBJ2-7,.,few,TRBV7-2,CASSSPTASYEQYF,TGTGCCAGCAGCTCCCCGACAGCGTCCTACGAGCAGTACTTC
TRBJ1-1,TRBD1,.,TRBV6-5,CASSYSRTGNTEAFF,TGTGCCAGCAGTTACTCCCGGACAGGGAACACTGAAGCTTTCTTT
TRBJ2-4,.,few,TRBV7-2,CASSAFGGIQYF,TGTGCCAGCAGCGCGTTTGGAGGCATTCAGTACTTC
TRBJ1-3,TRBD1,.,TRBV29-1,CSALRGTGLSGNTIYF,TGCAGCGCGTTGAGGGGGACAGGACTTTCTGGAAACACCATATATTTT
TRBJ1-6,.,few,TRBV5-4,CASSLDGGSGNSPLHF,TGTGCCAGCAGCTTGGACGGGGGTTCGGGTAATTCACCCCTCCACTTT
TRBJ1-4,TRBD1,.,TRBV4-1,CASSQTGGYNEKLFF,TGCGCCAGCAGCCAAACAGGGGGGTATAATGAAAAACTGTTTTTT
TRBJ2-3,.,.,TRBV6-4,CASSDSKQKTQYF,TGTGCCAGCAGTGACTCGAAACAAAAAACGCAGTATTTT
TRBJ1-3,TRBD1,.,TRBV7-2,CASSSDRGPGNTIYF,TGTGCCAGCAGCTCAGACAGGGGCCCCGGAAACACCATATATTTT
TRBJ2-1,TRBD1,.,TRBV6-1,CASTRDRGNNEQFF,TGTGCCAGCACCCGGGACAGGGGTAACAATGAGCAGTTCTTC
TRBJ2-1,.,.,TRBV28,CASSSPGQGKNEQFF,TGTGCCAGCAGTTCCCCCGGCCAGGGGAAGAATGAGCAGTTCTTC